Listed here is a single TCR beta chain. The sample holds other DNA sequences that translate to the same CDR3. Germline CDR1 MGHRA, CDR2 YSYEKL. Unmatched junction bases numbered 5, after V lost 6 bases and J lost 0 bases. The length of the CDR3 is 15 residues. The sample originates from a study of radiotherapy plus CTLA-4 blockade in lung cancer. Sequencing used immunoSEQ multiplex PCR; TCRdb keeps in-frame clones, though not all of them. The sample has some 90,000 clones, 86% seen once; the top ten hold approximately 2.2%. This clonotype was sampled from a human donor with non-small cell lung cancer who had a partial response to radiotherapy plus ipilimumab. The source material was peripheral blood, sampled from a patient treated with radiotherapy plus ipilimumab. The chain employs TRBV4-1 and TRBJ1-3; TRBD1 matches at 7 bases. The CDR3 loop is CASSPDRVSGNTIYF. CDR3 nucleotide sequence: TGCGCCAGCAGTCCTGACAGGGTCTCTGGAAACACCATATATTTT.